This T cell receptor beta chain was identified in a study of blood T cell repertoires in COVID-19. Germline loops: CDR1 LGHNA, CDR2 YNFKEQ. The CDR3 has 17 amino acids. With 0 bases clipped from V and 7 bases from J, the junction kept 7 bases outside the gene matches. TCRdb keeps only in-frame clones here, not all; method: immunoSEQ multiplex PCR. The sample shows about 52,000 clones, around nine tenths of them seen only once. The genes are TRBV4-2 and TRBJ2-2; 11 bases are shared with TRBD2. This receptor was obtained from a man aged 80 or over with active or convalescent COVID-19. Sequencing input: peripheral blood. The CDR3 loop reads CASSQERLAGRVGELFF. CDR3 in DNA: TGTGCCAGCAGCCAAGAGCGACTAGCGGGAAGGGTCGGGGAGCTGTTTTTT.